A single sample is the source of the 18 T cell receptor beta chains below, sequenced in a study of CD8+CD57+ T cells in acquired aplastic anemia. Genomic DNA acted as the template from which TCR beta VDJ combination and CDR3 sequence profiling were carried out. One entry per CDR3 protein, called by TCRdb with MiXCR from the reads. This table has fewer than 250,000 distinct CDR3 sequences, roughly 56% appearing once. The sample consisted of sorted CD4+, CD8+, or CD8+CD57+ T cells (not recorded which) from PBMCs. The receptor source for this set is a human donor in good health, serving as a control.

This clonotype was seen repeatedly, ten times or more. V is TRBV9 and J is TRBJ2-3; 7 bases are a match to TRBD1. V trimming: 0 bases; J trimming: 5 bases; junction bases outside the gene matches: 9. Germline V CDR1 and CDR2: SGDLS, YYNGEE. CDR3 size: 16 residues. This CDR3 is CASSVVPRQGEDTQYF. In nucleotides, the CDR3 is TGTGCCAGCAGCGTAGTACCGAGACAGGGAGAAGATACGCAGTATTTT. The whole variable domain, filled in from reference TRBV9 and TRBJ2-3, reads DSGVTQTPKHLITATGQRVTLRCSPRSGDLSVYWYQQSLDQGLQFLIQYYNGEERAKGNILERFSAQQFPDLHSELNLSSLELGDSALYFCASSVVPRQGEDTQYFGPGTRLTVL.

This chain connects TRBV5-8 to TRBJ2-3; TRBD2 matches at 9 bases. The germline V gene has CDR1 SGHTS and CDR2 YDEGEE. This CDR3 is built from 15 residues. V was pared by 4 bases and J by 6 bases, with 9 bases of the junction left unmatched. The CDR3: CASSDLGGRDDTQYF. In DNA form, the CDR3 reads TGTGCCAGCAGCGATTTAGGCGGGAGGGACGATACGCAGTATTTT. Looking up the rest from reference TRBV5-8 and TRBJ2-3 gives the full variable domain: EAGVTQSPTHLIKTRGQQATLRCSPISGHTSVYWYQQALGLGLQFLLWYDEGEERNRGNFPPRFSGRQFPNYSSELNVNALELEDSALYLCASSDLGGRDDTQYFGPGTRLTVL.

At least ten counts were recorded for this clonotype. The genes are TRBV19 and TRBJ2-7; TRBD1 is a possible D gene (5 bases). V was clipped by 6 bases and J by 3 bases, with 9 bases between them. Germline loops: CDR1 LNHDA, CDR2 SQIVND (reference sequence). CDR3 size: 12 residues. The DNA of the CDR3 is TGTGCCAGTAGCACAGGCATCTACGAGCAGTACTTC. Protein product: CASSTGIYEQYF.

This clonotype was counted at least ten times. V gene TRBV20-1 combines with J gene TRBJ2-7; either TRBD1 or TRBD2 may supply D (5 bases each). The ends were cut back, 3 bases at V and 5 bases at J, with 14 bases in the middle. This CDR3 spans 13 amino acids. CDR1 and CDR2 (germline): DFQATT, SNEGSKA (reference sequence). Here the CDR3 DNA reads TGCAGTGCTAGCGAGGGGCTTAACGACGAGCAGTACTTC. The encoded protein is CSASEGLNDEQYF.

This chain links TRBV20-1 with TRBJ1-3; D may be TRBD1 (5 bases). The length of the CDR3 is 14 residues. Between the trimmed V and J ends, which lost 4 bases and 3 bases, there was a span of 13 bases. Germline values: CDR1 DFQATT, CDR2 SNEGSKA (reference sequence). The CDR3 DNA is TGCAGTGCTAACGCCAGGGAGAGTGGAAACACCATATATTTT. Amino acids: CSANARESGNTIYF.

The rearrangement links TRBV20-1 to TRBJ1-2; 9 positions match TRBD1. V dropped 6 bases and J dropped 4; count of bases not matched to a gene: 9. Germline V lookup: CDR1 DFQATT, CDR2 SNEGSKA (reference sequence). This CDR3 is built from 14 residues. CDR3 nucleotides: TGCAGTGCGTGGGACAGGGAAACTGCCTATGGCTACACCTTC. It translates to CSAWDRETAYGYTF.

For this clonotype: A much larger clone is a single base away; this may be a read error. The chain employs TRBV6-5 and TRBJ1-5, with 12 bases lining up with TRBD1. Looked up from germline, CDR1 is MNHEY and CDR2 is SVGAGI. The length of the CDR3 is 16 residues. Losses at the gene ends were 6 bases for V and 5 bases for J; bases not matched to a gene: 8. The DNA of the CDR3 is TGTGCCAGCAGCTGCCCCGGGACAGGGGGCGATCAGCCCCAGCATTTT. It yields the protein CASSCPGTGGDQPQHF.

As DNA, the CDR3 is TGCAGCGTGGCGGAGGGGCTTGGCTACACCTTC. This gives the protein CSVAEGLGYTF. The rearrangement joins TRBV29-1 to TRBJ1-2; D might be TRBD1 (5 bases). The CDR3 spans 11 residues. V was cut by 6 bases and J by 7 bases, with 12 bases left in between. Germline CDR1 is SQVTM and CDR2 is ANQGSEA.

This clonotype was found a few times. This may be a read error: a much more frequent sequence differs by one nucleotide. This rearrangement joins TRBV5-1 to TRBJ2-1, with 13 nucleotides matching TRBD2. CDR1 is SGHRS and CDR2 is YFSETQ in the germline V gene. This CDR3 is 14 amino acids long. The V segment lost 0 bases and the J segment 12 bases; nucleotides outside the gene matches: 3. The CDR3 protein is CASSLGLAGGPQFF. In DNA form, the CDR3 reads TGCGCCAGCAGCTTGGGACTAGCGGGGGGTCCGCAGTTCTTC.

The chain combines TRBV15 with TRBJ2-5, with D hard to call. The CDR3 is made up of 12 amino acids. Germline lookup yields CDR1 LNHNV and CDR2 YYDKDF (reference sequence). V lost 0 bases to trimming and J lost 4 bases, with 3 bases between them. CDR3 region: CATSRDVETQYF. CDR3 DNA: TGTGCCACCAGCAGAGATGTAGAGACCCAGTACTTC.

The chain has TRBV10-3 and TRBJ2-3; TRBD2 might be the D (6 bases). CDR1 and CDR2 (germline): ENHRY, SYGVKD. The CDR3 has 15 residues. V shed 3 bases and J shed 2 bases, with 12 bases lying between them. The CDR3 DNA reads TGTGCCATCAGTGAATGGCGGGAAATCACAGATACGCAGTATTTT. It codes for CAISEWREITDTQYF.

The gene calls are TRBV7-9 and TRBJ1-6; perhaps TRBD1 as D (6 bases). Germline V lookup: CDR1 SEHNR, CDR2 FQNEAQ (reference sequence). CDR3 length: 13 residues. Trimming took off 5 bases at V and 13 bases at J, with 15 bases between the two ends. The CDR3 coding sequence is TGTGCCAGCAGCCAAGGACAGTCAAGGCCCCTCCACTTT. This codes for CASSQGQSRPLHF.

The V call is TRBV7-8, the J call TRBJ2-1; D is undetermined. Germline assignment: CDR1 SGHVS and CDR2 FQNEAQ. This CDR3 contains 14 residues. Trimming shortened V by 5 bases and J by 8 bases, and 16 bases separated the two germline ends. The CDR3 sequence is CASSPGRGLDEQFF. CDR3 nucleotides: TGTGCCAGCAGCCCAGGTCGTGGGTTGGATGAGCAGTTCTTC. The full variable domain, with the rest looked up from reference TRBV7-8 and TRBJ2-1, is GAGVSQSPRYKVAKRGQDVALRCDPISGHVSLFWYQQALGQGPEFLTYFQNEAQLDKSGLPSDRFFAERPEGSVSTLKIQRTQQEDSAVYLCASSPGRGLDEQFFGPGTRLTVL.

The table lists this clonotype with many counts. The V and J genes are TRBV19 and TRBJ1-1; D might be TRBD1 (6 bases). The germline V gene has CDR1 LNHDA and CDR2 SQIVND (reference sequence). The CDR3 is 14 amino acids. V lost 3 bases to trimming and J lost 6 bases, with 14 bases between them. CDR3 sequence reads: CASSIWGDTPEAFF. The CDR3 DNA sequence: TGTGCCAGTAGTATTTGGGGGGACACTCCTGAAGCTTTCTTT.

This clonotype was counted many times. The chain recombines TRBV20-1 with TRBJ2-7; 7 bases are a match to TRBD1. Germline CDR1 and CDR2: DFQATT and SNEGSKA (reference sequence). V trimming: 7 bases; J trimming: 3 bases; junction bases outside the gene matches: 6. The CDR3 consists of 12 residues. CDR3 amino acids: CSVGQARYEQYF. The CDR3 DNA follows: TGCAGTGTCGGACAGGCCCGCTACGAGCAGTACTTC.

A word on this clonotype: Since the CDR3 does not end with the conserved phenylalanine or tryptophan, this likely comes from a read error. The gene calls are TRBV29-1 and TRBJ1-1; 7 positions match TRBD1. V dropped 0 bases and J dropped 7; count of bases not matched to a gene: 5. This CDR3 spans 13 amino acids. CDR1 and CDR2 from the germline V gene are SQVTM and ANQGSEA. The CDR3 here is CSVEDGQGVEAFL. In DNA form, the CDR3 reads TGCAGCGTTGAAGATGGGCAGGGGGTTGAAGCTTTCCTT.

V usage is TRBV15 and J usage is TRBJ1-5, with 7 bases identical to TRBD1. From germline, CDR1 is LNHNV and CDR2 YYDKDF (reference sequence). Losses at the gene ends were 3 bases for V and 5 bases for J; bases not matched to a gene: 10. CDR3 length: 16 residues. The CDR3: CATSSRTGTDYQPQHF. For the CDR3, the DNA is TGTGCCACCAGCAGCCGCACCGGGACAGACTATCAGCCCCAGCATTTT.

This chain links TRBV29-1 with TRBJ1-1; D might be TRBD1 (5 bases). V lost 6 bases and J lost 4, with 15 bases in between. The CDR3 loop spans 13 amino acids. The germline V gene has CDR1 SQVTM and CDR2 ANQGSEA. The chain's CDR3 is CSVGVSLGTEAFF. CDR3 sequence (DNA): TGCAGCGTGGGGGTGAGCTTGGGCACTGAAGCTTTCTTT.